Each of the 31 T cell receptor beta chains below was sequenced from the same sample in a study of long-term antiretroviral therapy in people with HIV. They ran version v3.0 of the immunoSEQ assay at survey level. Sequencing was performed with immunoSEQ multiplex PCR; in TCRdb, only in-frame clones are kept and a portion is missing. The sample includes around 25,000 clones, about 76% of them seen just once. The sample was unsorted PBMCs, taken at the start of antiretroviral therapy, before treatment. The receptors come from a woman younger than 30 with HIV.

The chain has TRBV27 and TRBJ1-2; TRBD1 matches at 9 bases. Germline V lookup: CDR1 MNHEY, CDR2 SMNVEV (reference sequence). The CDR3 extends over 15 amino acids. The trim removed 6 bases at V and 4 bases at J, leaving 9 bases unmatched. CDR3 nucleotide sequence: TGTGCCAGCAGAATTCCGGGACAGGGTATCTATGGCTACACCTTC. Translated, it gives CASRIPGQGIYGYTF.

The chain is built from TRBV9 and TRBJ1-5; D unclear. V lost 0 bases, J lost 2 bases, and 9 bases lay in between. The CDR3 extends over 15 amino acids. CDR1 SGDLS and CDR2 YYNGEE come from the germline V gene. The chain's CDR3 is CASSVGGSGNQPQHF. The CDR3 nucleotides read TGTGCCAGCAGCGTAGGCGGGTCGGGCAATCAGCCCCAGCATTTT.

In its sample, this clone was seen once. The chain recombines TRBV7-9 with TRBJ2-3; D not certain. The CDR3 contains 13 residues. Looked up from germline, CDR1 is SEHNR and CDR2 is FQNEAQ (reference sequence). Trimming left V 0 bases short and J 4 bases short, with 5 bases between. The CDR3 spells CASSLAGPDTQYF. CDR3 in DNA: TGTGCCAGCAGCTTAGCGGGCCCAGATACGCAGTATTTT.

This rearrangement joins TRBV7-8 to TRBJ2-7; tentatively, D is TRBD1 (5 bases). Trimming shortened V by 1 base and J by 1 base, and 17 bases separated the two germline ends. There are 17 residues in the CDR3. Germline-derived CDR1 and CDR2 are SGHVS and FQNEAQ. Here the CDR3 reads CASSLEWAGHHSYEQYF. For the CDR3, the DNA is TGTGCCAGCAGCTTAGAATGGGCAGGGCATCATTCCTACGAGCAGTACTTC.

The sample holds a few counts of this clone. The chain uses TRBV4-3 and TRBJ1-2; D is undetermined. CDR3 size: 15 residues. Trimming removed 0 bases at V and 4 bases at J, with 12 bases between. CDR1 is LGHNA, CDR2 YSLEER, per germline. CDR3 coding DNA: TGCGCCAGCAGCCAAGATTTGAACAGCCCCTATGGCTACACCTTC. As protein: CASSQDLNSPYGYTF.

The rearrangement links TRBV28 to TRBJ2-7; 10 bases are a match to TRBD1. The V gene's germline CDR1 is MDHEN and CDR2 SYDVKM. V trimming: 7 bases; J trimming: 0 bases; junction bases outside the gene matches: 9. The CDR3 loop spans 16 amino acids. The CDR3: CASNQGRTGGSYEQYF. The CDR3 DNA sequence: TGTGCCAGCAATCAAGGCAGGACAGGGGGCTCCTACGAGCAGTACTTC. Drawing the rest from reference TRBV28 and TRBJ2-7, the complete variable domain is DVKVTQSSRYLVKRTGEKVFLECVQDMDHENMFWYRQDPGLGLRLIYFSYDVKMKEKGDIPEGYSVSREKKERFSLILESASTNQTSMYLCASNQGRTGGSYEQYFGPGTRLTVT.

V gene TRBV30 combines with J gene TRBJ2-3; D might be TRBD1 or TRBD2, each matching 5 bases. The ends were cut back, 2 bases at V and 4 bases at J, with 13 bases in the middle. Germline-derived CDR1 and CDR2 are GTSNPN and SVGIG (reference sequence). The CDR3 extends over 14 amino acids. CDR3: CAWSPAEGADTQYF. The CDR3 coding sequence is TGTGCCTGGAGTCCAGCGGAAGGGGCAGATACGCAGTATTTT.

V is TRBV5-1 and J is TRBJ2-1; D possibly matches TRBD1 or TRBD2 (5 bases each). Trimming took 4 bases from V and 9 from J, leaving 14 bases between them. Germline-derived CDR1 and CDR2 are SGHRS and YFSETQ. CDR3 length: 13 residues. CDR3 sequence: CASSGMGVTEQFF. CDR3 DNA sequence: TGCGCCAGCAGCGGAATGGGGGTGACTGAGCAGTTCTTC. The whole variable domain, remainder taken from reference TRBV5-1 and TRBJ2-1, is KAGVTQTPRYLIKTRGQQVTLSCSPISGHRSVSWYQQTPGQGLQFLFEYFSETQRNKGNFPGRFSGRQFSNSRSEMNVSTLELGDSALYLCASSGMGVTEQFFGPGTRLTVL.

This chain links TRBV7-3 with TRBJ2-5; the D gene could be TRBD1 or TRBD2 (5 bases each). V dropped 3 bases and J dropped 4 bases, with 9 bases sitting between them. Germline CDR1 is SGHTA and CDR2 is FQGTGA. The CDR3 runs 13 residues. This CDR3 is CASSFGAGETQYF. DNA of the CDR3: TGTGCCAGCAGCTTTGGGGCGGGAGAGACCCAGTACTTC.

V and J are TRBV11-3 and TRBJ2-5; TRBD1 is a possible D gene (5 bases). The CDR3 covers 13 residues. The V gene lost 5 bases and the J gene lost 5 bases, with 12 bases spanning the gap. Germline CDR1 and CDR2: SGHNT and YENEEA. DNA of the CDR3: TGTGCCAGCAGCCCAGGGCCCGGCGAGACCCAGTACTTC. It encodes CASSPGPGETQYF.

The V gene is TRBV7-9, the J gene TRBJ2-3; D uncertain. Germline V gene data show CDR1 as SEHNR and CDR2 as FQNEAQ (reference sequence). Trimming shortened V by 1 base and J by 2 bases, and 10 bases separated the two germline ends. This CDR3 is 15 amino acids long. CDR3 in DNA: TGTGCCAGCAGCTTAGTGGTGTCGGCCACAGATACGCAGTATTTT. It specifies CASSLVVSATDTQYF.

The V call is TRBV11-1, the J call TRBJ1-2; the match to TRBD1 covers 10 bases. CDR3 length: 15 residues. Germline V lookup: CDR1 SGHAT, CDR2 FQDESV (reference sequence). V gave up 4 bases and J gave up 3 bases; unmatched junction bases: 5. DNA for the CDR3: TGTGCCAGCAGCTCAGGGACAGGGGAGTACTATGGCTACACCTTC. Protein: CASSSGTGEYYGYTF.

The chain employs TRBV2 and TRBJ2-3; no definite D call. Germline values: CDR1 SNHLY, CDR2 FYNNEI. The V end was cut by 0 bases, the J end by 8 bases, with 12 bases between. This CDR3 region has 14 residues. CDR3 in amino acids: CASSEAVPAGTQYF. The CDR3 coding sequence is TGTGCCAGCAGTGAAGCGGTACCGGCAGGTACGCAGTATTTT.

V gene TRBV27 combines with J gene TRBJ1-3; no reliable D call. Trimming shortened V by 4 bases and J by 2 bases, and 12 bases separated the two germline ends. CDR3 length: 15 residues. CDR1 is MNHEY and CDR2 is SMNVEV in the germline V gene (reference sequence). The CDR3 is CASSYMEGTGNTIYF. In DNA, the CDR3 is TGTGCCAGCAGTTATATGGAAGGGACTGGAAACACCATATATTTT.

The sample holds one count of this clone. This chain uses TRBV19 with TRBJ1-2; D uncertain. CDR3 length: 13 amino acids. CDR1 and CDR2 from the germline V gene are LNHDA and SQIVND (reference sequence). V was trimmed by 5 bases and J by 0 bases, leaving 7 bases between them. CDR3 sequence: CASSPDTNYGYTF. The CDR3 bases are TGTGCCAGTAGTCCGGATACTAACTATGGCTACACCTTC. Full variable domain (missing parts from reference TRBV19 and TRBJ1-2): DGGITQSPKYLFRKEGQNVTLSCEQNLNHDAMYWYRQDPGQGLRLIYYSQIVNDFQKGDIAEGYSVSREKKESFPLTVTSAQKNPTAFYLCASSPDTNYGYTFGSGTRLTVV.

V is TRBV28 and J is TRBJ2-7; no clear D. V gave up 4 bases and J gave up 0 bases, with 10 bases separating them. The germline gives CDR1 MDHEN, CDR2 SYDVKM. The CDR3 runs 14 residues. This CDR3 reads CASSSPGSSYEQYF. The CDR3 nucleotides are TGTGCCAGCAGTTCCCCTGGCAGCTCCTACGAGCAGTACTTC.

This clone was counted once. V gene TRBV4-2 combines with J gene TRBJ2-7; D is perhaps TRBD2 (5 bases). The germline V and J ends were trimmed by 0 bases and 5 bases, with 14 bases remaining between them. The CDR3 is made up of 15 amino acids. Looked up from germline, CDR1 is LGHNA and CDR2 is YNFKEQ. For the CDR3, the DNA is TGTGCCAGCAGCCAAGATACGGAGGCTCCTAACGAGCAGTACTTC. Translating gives CASSQDTEAPNEQYF.

The chain joins TRBV7-3 to TRBJ1-2; no reliable D call. Trimming removed 2 bases at V and 2 bases at J, with 6 bases between. This CDR3 contains 13 residues. Germline loops: CDR1 SGHTA, CDR2 FQGTGA. CDR3 residues: CASSLDLNYGYTF. CDR3 sequence (DNA): TGTGCCAGCAGCTTAGATCTGAACTATGGCTACACCTTC.

The rearrangement joins TRBV9 to TRBJ1-1; D ambiguous. CDR3 length: 19 residues. Trimming took 3 bases from V and 3 from J, leaving 27 bases between them. Germline CDR1 is SGDLS and CDR2 is YYNGEE. The CDR3 loop is CASSATTLRKGRYHTEAFF. CDR3 nucleotides: TGTGCCAGCAGCGCCACTACCCTTCGGAAAGGGAGATACCACACTGAAGCTTTCTTT.

The chain links TRBV5-8 to TRBJ1-4; TRBD1 agrees at 7 bases. CDR1 and CDR2 (germline): SGHTS, YDEGEE. The CDR3 runs to 15 residues. Losses at the gene ends were 3 bases for V and 6 bases for J; bases not matched to a gene: 8. CDR3 DNA sequence: TGTGCCAGCAGCTGGGGGACAGAGAAGTATGAAAAACTGTTTTTT. Translation: CASSWGTEKYEKLFF.

The chain uses TRBV18 and TRBJ2-7, with D perhaps TRBD1 or TRBD2 (5 bases each). Germline lookup yields CDR1 KGHSH and CDR2 LQKENI. V was shortened by 0 bases and J by 3 bases, with 9 bases between the two germline ends. This CDR3 is 14 amino acids long. Written as DNA, the CDR3 is TGTGCCAGCTCACCACCGGGGGTGGACTACGAGCAGTACTTC. It encodes CASSPPGVDYEQYF.

The genes are TRBV5-1 and TRBJ2-5; D unresolved. The CDR3 length is 11 residues. The V gene lost 1 base and the J gene lost 4 bases, with 2 bases spanning the gap. Germline V gives CDR1 SGHRS, CDR2 YFSETQ. In nucleotides, the CDR3 is TGCGCCAGCAGCTTGACAGAGACCCAGTACTTC. It specifies CASSLTETQYF.

J is TRBJ2-5 and V is TRBV28; D might be TRBD2 (5 bases). Trimming stripped 7 bases from V and 1 base from J, with 10 bases between. Germline CDR1 MDHEN, CDR2 SYDVKM. The CDR3 sequence is 13 residues long. The CDR3 DNA follows: TGTGCCAGCAACGGCGGAGGCCAAGAGACCCAGTACTTC. This codes for CASNGGGQETQYF.

The chain carries TRBV7-9 and TRBJ1-2; D not certain. The CDR3 has 12 residues. The ends were cut back, 4 bases at V and 5 bases at J, with 8 bases in the middle. CDR1 SEHNR and CDR2 FQNEAQ come from the germline V gene (reference sequence). The CDR3 bases are TGTGCCAGCAGCTCAGTGGATTATGGCTACACCTTC. It specifies CASSSVDYGYTF.

In this sample, this clone is medium-sized. The rearrangement joins TRBV5-8 to TRBJ1-2; D ambiguous. Germline V gene data show CDR1 as SGHTS and CDR2 as YDEGEE. The CDR3 has 16 amino acids. The V end was cut by 0 bases, the J end by 0 bases, with 12 bases between. CDR3 in amino acids: CASSLVAVGTNYGYTF. CDR3 DNA: TGTGCCAGCAGCTTGGTAGCAGTGGGGACTAACTATGGCTACACCTTC. Full variable domain (outside the CDR3, taken from reference TRBV5-8 and TRBJ1-2): EAGVTQSPTHLIKTRGQQATLRCSPISGHTSVYWYQQALGLGLQFLLWYDEGEERNRGNFPPRFSGRQFPNYSSELNVNALELEDSALYLCASSLVAVGTNYGYTFGSGTRLTVV.

J is TRBJ1-2 and V is TRBV4-2; 10 bases line up with TRBD1. J lost 3 bases, V lost 0 bases, and 7 bases had no gene match. This CDR3 contains 17 residues. CDR1 and CDR2 (germline): LGHNA, YNFKEQ. The CDR3 coding sequence is TGTGCCAGCAGCCAAGATAAGGGACAGGGGATCTACTATGGCTACACCTTC. Translated: CASSQDKGQGIYYGYTF.

V and J are TRBV6-5 and TRBJ2-3, with D possibly TRBD1 on 7 matching bases. The CDR3 loop spans 15 amino acids. Germline V gives CDR1 MNHEY, CDR2 SVGAGI. Trimming left V 6 bases short and J 3 bases short, with 16 bases between. The CDR3, as DNA: TGTGCCAGCAGCCCCCGACAGGGAGGAACAGATACGCAGTATTTT. This translates into CASSPRQGGTDTQYF.

This rearrangement joins TRBV10-3 to TRBJ1-2; 8 bases align to TRBD1. The CDR3 loop spans 14 amino acids. Trimming at V came to 4 bases and at J to 8 bases, leaving 9 bases not matched to a gene. Germline-derived CDR1 and CDR2 are ENHRY and SYGVKD. The CDR3 bases are TGTGCCATCAGTGCTGGACAGGGTAGGAGCGGCTACACCTTC. Protein: CAISAGQGRSGYTF.

The chain couples TRBV27 to TRBJ1-5; TRBD1 agrees at 7 bases. CDR3 length: 15 amino acids. CDR1 is MNHEY and CDR2 is SMNVEV in the germline V gene (reference sequence). V lost 6 bases and J lost 6; bases outside the gene matches: 11. DNA of the CDR3: TGTGCCAGCAGCCAAACGACAGGGAAGGGTCAGCCCCAGCATTTT. The encoded protein is CASSQTTGKGQPQHF.

The rearrangement joins TRBV27 to TRBJ2-7, with D maybe TRBD2 (5 bases). Germline CDR1 and CDR2: MNHEY and SMNVEV (reference sequence). The CDR3 has 14 residues. V dropped 8 bases and J dropped 5 bases, with 19 bases sitting between them. The CDR3 DNA reads TGTGCCAGCCGCCGCCGGGGATGGATGGACGAGCAGTACTTC. Protein: CASRRRGWMDEQYF.

The rearrangement links TRBV9 to TRBJ2-2; 10 nucleotides match TRBD2. V shed 7 bases and J 5 bases; nucleotides not matched to a gene: 8. The length of the CDR3 is 15 residues. Germline V lookup: CDR1 SGDLS, CDR2 YYNGEE. CDR3 sequence: CASHSSGGFTGELFF. The CDR3 coding sequence is TGTGCCAGCCATAGTAGCGGGGGGTTTACCGGGGAGCTGTTTTTT.